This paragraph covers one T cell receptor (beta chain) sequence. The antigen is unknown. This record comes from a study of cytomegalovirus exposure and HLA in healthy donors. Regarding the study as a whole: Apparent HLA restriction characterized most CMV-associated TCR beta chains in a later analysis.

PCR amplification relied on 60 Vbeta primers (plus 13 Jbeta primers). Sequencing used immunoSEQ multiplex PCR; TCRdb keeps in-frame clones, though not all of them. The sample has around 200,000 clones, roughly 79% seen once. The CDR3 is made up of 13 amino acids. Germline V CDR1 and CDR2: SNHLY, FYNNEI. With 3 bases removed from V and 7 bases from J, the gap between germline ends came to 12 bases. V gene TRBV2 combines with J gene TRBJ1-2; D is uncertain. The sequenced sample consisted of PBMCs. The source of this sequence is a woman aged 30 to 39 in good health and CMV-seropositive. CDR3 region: CASSDDTVGGYTF. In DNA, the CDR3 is TGTGCCAGCAGTGACGACACGGTTGGTGGCTACACCTTC.